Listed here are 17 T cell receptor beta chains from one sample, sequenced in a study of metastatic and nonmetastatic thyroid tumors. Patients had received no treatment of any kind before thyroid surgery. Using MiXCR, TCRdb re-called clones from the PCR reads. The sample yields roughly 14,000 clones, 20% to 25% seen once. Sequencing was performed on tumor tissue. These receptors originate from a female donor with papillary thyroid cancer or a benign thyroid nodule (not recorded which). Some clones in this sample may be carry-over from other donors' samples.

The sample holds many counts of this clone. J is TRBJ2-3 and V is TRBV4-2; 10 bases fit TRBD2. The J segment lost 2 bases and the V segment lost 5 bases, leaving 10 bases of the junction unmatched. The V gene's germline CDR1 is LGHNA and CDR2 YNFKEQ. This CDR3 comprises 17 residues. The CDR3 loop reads CASSTILAGFLTDTQYF. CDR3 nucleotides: TGTGCCAGCAGCACGATACTAGCGGGATTCCTCACAGATACGCAGTATTTT.

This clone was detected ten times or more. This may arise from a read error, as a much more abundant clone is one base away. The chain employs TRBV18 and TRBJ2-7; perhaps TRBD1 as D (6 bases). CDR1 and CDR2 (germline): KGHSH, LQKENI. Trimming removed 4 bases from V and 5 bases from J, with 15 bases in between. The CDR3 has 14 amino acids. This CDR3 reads CASSREQGSHEQYF. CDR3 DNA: TGTGCCAGCTCACGGGAACAGGGTTCCCACGAGCAGTACTTC.

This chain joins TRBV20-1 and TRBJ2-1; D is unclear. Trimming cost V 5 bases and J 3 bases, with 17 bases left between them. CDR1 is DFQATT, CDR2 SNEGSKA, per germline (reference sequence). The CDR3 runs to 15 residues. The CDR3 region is CSAGRTKPLYNEQFF. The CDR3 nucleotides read TGCAGTGCTGGGCGGACCAAACCCCTCTACAATGAGCAGTTCTTC.

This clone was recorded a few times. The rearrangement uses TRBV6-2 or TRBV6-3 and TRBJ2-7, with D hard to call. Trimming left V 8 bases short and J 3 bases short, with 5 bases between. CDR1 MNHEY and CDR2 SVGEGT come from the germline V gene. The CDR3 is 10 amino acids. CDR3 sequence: CASSDYEQYF. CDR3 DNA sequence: TGTGCCAGCTCCGACTACGAGCAGTACTTC.

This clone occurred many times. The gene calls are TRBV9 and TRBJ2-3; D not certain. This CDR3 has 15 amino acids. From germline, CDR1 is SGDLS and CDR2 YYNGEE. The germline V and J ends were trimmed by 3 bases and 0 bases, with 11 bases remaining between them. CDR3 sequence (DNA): TGTGCCAGCAGCGGCCACGGGTCTAGCACAGATACGCAGTATTTT. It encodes CASSGHGSSTDTQYF.

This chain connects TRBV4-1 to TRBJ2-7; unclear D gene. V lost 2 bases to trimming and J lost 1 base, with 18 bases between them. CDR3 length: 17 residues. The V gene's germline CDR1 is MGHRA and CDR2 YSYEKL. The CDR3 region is CASSQNTRAGVSYEQYF. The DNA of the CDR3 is TGCGCCAGCAGCCAAAACACACGGGCAGGCGTTTCCTACGAGCAGTACTTC.

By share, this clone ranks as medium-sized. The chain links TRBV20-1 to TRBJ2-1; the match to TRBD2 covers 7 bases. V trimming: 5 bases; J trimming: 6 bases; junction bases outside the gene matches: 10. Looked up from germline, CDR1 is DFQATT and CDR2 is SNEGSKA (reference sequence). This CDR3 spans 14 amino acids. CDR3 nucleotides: TGCAGTGCTTCCTGGACTAGTTTGGGCAATGAGCAGTTCTTC. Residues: CSASWTSLGNEQFF.

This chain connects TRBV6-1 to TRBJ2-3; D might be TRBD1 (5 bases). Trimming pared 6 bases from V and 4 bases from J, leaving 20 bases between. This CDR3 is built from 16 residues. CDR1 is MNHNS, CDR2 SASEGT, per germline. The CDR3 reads CASRPPGGHPADTQYF. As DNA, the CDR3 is TGTGCCAGCAGGCCCCCAGGTGGACATCCCGCAGATACGCAGTATTTT.

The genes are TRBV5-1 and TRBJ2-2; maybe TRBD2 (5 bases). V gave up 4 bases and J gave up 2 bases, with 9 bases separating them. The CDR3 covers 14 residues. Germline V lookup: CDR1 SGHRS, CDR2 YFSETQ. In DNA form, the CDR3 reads TGCGCCAGCAGCCTGACTATTAACACCGGGGAGCTGTTTTTT. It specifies CASSLTINTGELFF.

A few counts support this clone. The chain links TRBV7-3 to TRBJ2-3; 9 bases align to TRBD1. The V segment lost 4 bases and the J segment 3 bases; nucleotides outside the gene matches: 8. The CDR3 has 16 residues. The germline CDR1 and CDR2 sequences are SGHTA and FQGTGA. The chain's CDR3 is CASSSAGTGLTDTQYF. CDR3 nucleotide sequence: TGTGCCAGCAGCTCCGCCGGGACAGGGCTTACAGATACGCAGTATTTT.

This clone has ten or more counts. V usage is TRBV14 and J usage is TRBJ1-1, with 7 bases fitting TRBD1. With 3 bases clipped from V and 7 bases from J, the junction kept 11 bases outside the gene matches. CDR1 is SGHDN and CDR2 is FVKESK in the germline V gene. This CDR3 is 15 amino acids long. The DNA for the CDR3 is TGTGCCAGCAGCCAGGCAACCGGGACAGCGAGTGAAGCTTTCTTT. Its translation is CASSQATGTASEAFF.

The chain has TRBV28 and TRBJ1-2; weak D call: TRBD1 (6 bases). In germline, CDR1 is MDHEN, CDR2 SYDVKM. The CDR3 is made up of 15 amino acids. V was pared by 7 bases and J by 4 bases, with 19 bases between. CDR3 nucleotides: TGTGCCAGCAAGACCAGGGGCCTGGTTGTCTATGGCTACACCTTC. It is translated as CASKTRGLVVYGYTF.

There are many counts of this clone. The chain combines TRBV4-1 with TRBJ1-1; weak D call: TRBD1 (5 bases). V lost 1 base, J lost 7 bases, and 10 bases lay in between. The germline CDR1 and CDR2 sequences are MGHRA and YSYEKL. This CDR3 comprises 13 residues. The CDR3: CASSQVNGGEAFF. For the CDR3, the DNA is TGCGCCAGCAGCCAAGTTAACGGGGGTGAAGCTTTCTTT.

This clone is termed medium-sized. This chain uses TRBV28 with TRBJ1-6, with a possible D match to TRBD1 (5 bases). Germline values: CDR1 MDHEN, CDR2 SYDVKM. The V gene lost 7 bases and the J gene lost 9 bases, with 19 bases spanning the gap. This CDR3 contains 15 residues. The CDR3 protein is CASIPTGTAFSPLHF. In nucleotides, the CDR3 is TGTGCCAGCATCCCAACCGGGACTGCCTTTTCACCCCTCCACTTT.

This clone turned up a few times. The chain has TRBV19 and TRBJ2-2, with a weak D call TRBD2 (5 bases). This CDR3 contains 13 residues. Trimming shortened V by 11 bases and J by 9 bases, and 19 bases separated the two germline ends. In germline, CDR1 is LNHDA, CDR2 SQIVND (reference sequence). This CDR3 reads CAGTRTLLWELFF. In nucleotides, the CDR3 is TGTGCCGGTACGAGGACTCTCCTCTGGGAGCTGTTTTTT.

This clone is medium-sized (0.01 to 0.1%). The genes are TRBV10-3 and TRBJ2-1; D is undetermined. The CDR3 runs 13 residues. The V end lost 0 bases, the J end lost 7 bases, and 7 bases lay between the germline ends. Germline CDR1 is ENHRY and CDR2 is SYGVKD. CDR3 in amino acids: CAISESNGNEQFF. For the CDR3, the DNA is TGTGCCATCAGTGAGTCTAATGGAAATGAGCAGTTCTTC.

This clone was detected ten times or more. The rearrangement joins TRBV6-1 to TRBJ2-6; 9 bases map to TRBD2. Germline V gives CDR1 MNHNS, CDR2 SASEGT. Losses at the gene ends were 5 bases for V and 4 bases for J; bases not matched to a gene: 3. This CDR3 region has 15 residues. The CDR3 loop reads CASSPSGRGANVLTF. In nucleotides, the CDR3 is TGTGCCAGCAGTCCAAGCGGGAGGGGGGCCAACGTCCTGACTTTC.